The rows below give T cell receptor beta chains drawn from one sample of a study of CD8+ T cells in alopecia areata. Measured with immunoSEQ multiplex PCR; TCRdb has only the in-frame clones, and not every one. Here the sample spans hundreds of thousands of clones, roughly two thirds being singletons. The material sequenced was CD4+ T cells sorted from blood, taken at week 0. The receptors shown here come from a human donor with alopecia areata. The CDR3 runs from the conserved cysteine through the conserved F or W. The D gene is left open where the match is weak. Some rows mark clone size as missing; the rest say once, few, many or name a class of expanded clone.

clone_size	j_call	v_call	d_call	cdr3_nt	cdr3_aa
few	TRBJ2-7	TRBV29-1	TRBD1	TGCAGCGCTACCGGGACAGGGTTTGCCGAGCAGTACTTC	CSATGTGFAEQYF
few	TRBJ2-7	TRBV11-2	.	TGTGCCAGCAGCTCCCGAGTGAGGGAGTACGAGCAGTACTTC	CASSSRVREYEQYF
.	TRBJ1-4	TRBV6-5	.	TGTGCCAGCAGTTACGGACATGGTGAAAAACTGTTTTTT	CASSYGHGEKLFF
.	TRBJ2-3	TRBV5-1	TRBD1	TGCGCCAGCAGCGGGACAGAAACTGCTATTGGCACAGATACGCAGTATTTT	CASSGTETAIGTDTQYF
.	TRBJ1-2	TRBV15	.	TGTGCCACCAGCGAGGGGCTGGGCGCTAACTATGGCTACACCTTC	CATSEGLGANYGYTF
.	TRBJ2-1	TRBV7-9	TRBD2	TGTGCCAGCAGCTTCCTAGCGGGGCTGGGTGAGCAGTTCTTC	CASSFLAGLGEQFF
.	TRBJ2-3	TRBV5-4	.	TGTGCCAGCAGCTTAGGCCTAGGCACAGATACGCAGTATTTT	CASSLGLGTDTQYF
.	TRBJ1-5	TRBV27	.	TGTGCCAGCAGTTTATCGATCTCCAATCAGCCCCAGCATTTT	CASSLSISNQPQHF
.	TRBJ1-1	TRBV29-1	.	TGCAGCGCACGATCCGGCACTGAAGCTTTCTTT	CSARSGTEAFF
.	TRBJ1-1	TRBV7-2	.	TGTGCCAGCAGCCTCACACGGAACACTGAAGCTTTCTTT	CASSLTRNTEAFF
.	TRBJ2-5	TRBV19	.	TGTGCCAGTAGTCGGCGACAAGAGACCCAGTACTTC	CASSRRQETQYF
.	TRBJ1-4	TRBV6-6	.	TGTGCCAGCAGTGCTTCGAGGGGGACTAATGAAAAACTGTTTTTT	CASSASRGTNEKLFF
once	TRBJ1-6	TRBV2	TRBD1	TGTGCCAGCAAACCGACAGGGGACTCGGCCCTCCACTTT	CASKPTGDSALHF
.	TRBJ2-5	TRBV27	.	TGTGCCAGCAGTTTTACCTCCGGGACCCTCATCCAGTACTTC	CASSFTSGTLIQYF
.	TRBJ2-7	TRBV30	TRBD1	TGTGCCTGGCGCGGACAGGGGCGAACGACCTACGAGCAGTACTTC	CAWRGQGRTTYEQYF
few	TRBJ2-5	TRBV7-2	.	TGTGCCAGCAGCCCGGGACACCTAAAAGAGACCCAGTACTTC	CASSPGHLKETQYF
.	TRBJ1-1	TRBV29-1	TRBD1	TGCAGCGTAGCTCAGGGGGCAACTGAAGCTTTCTTT	CSVAQGATEAFF
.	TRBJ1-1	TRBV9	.	TGTGCCAGCAGCGTAGGACACTCGAACACTGAAGCTTTCTTT	CASSVGHSNTEAFF
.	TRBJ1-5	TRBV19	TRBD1	TGTGCCAGTACAAGGGGGCTGGGGAGCAATCAGCCCCAGCATTTT	CASTRGLGSNQPQHF
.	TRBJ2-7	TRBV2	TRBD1	TGTGCCAGCAGTGCGGACAGGGTGTTCTCCTACGAGCAGTACTTC	CASSADRVFSYEQYF
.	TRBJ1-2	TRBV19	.	TGTGCCAGTAGTACTACAGGGCTGGCCTATGGCTACACCTTC	CASSTTGLAYGYTF
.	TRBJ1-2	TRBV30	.	TGTGCCTGGAGGGGTGTCTATGGCTACACCTTC	CAWRGVYGYTF
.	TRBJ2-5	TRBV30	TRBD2	TGTGCCTGGAGTGTAAAGCGGGGGGGCGTGGAGACCCAGTACTTC	CAWSVKRGGVETQYF
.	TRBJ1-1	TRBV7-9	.	TGTGCCAGCAGCTTAGGAGCAGGGAGGGTTCGGGCTTTCTTT	CASSLGAGRVRAFF
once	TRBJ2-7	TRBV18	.	TGTGCCAGCTCACCCCTTTCGGGAAACGAGCAGTACTTC	CASSPLSGNEQYF
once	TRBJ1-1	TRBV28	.	TGTGCCAGCGGGGCCCGGACTGAAGCTTTCTTT	CASGARTEAFF
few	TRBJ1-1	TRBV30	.	TGTGCCTGGAGGGATAATAGTGGGACTGAAGCTTTCTTT	CAWRDNSGTEAFF